These T cell receptor beta chains were read from a single sample in a study of lymphopenia after photon versus proton radiotherapy. Assay: immunoSEQ multiplex PCR; the TCRdb copy retains only in-frame clones and omits some. Here the sample spans around 53,000 clones, over 70% being singletons. The sequenced sample was peripheral blood, obtained from a patient treated with photon-based radiotherapy. All receptors come from a man aged 50 to 59 with gastric cancer. CDR3s include the opening cysteine and the closing phenylalanine or tryptophan. A clone size is listed for some rows: how often the clone was seen (once, few, many), or a class if it is expanded.

V gene,clone size,J gene,CDR3 protein
TRBV10-2,.,TRBJ2-1,CASSERLSGLAVQFF
TRBV25-1,.,TRBJ2-1,CASSEAQGADNEQFF
TRBV5-6,.,TRBJ2-7,CASSLGTGKKDEQYF
TRBV6-5,.,TRBJ1-4,CASSYSIGGGNEKLFF
TRBV28,.,TRBJ2-5,CASSSPTLQLKTQYF
TRBV2,once,TRBJ2-3,CASSESLPGALGNTQYF
TRBV5-1,.,TRBJ2-7,CASSFTGQSAYEQYF
TRBV7-2,.,TRBJ1-3,CASKGTASGNTIYF
TRBV7-8,.,TRBJ1-3,CASSSVTGLLASSGNTIYF
TRBV5-4,.,TRBJ2-5,CASSLALAGQETQYF
TRBV10-3,.,TRBJ2-7,CAIEGYEQYF
TRBV19,.,TRBJ1-2,CASRIGLLKTDNYGYTF
TRBV5-6,.,TRBJ2-1,CASKRTVSNEQFF
TRBV9,.,TRBJ2-1,CASSGPGTGVNEQFF
TRBV7-9,.,TRBJ2-3,CASPGTSDTDTQYF
TRBV25-1,once,TRBJ2-3,CASSELGYTQYF
TRBV4-3,.,TRBJ2-7,CASSQGGSGIYEQYF
TRBV6-5,.,TRBJ2-7,CATRDGTSSYEQYF
TRBV10-3,.,TRBJ2-7,CAISPGQGEQYF
TRBV14,.,TRBJ2-1,CASSQATLAGGDEQFF
TRBV7-9,few,TRBJ1-5,CASSLASGNQPQHF
TRBV10-1,.,TRBJ1-5,CASTRTGYNQPQHF
TRBV7-2,.,TRBJ1-3,CASSLARGSGNTIYF
TRBV5-4,few,TRBJ2-1,CASSLTDRTYNEQFF
TRBV5-4,.,TRBJ1-1,CASSLGDRDTEAFF
TRBV11-2,.,TRBJ2-1,CASSLGALANNEQFF
TRBV6-6,.,TRBJ1-1,CASSSTGGVTEAFF
TRBV28,.,TRBJ2-7,CASSPSRSLGQREQYF
TRBV4-2,.,TRBJ2-7,CASSFERGSSYEQYF
TRBV2,once,TRBJ2-1,CASGPGYEQFF
TRBV29-1,.,TRBJ1-2,CSVEGRGAGNYGYTF
TRBV4-2,.,TRBJ2-4,CASSQDQGIIQYF
TRBV5-6,.,TRBJ2-1,CASSYGTEYNEQFF
TRBV7-9,.,TRBJ2-1,CASRSTSGGNEQFF
TRBV7-9,.,TRBJ1-1,CASRDRELGEAFF
TRBV18,.,TRBJ1-3,CASSPIGQFQGGNTIYF
TRBV10-3,once,TRBJ2-2,CAISALAGVSTGELFF
TRBV18,.,TRBJ1-1,CASSPGQNTEAFF
TRBV30,.,TRBJ2-3,CALNTVGTDTQYF
TRBV7-9,.,TRBJ2-1,CASSFNRASGSFSYNEQFF
TRBV29-1,.,TRBJ2-5,CSVGQREETQYF
TRBV5-1,.,TRBJ2-7,CASSWDGQDYEQYF
TRBV10-3,.,TRBJ1-5,CAISEKGLDSNQPQHF
TRBV2,.,TRBJ2-1,CASMRLARSYNEQFF
TRBV29-1,few,TRBJ2-1,CSALGGTGYNEQFF
TRBV10-3,.,TRBJ1-5,CAISGGTGDNQPQHF
TRBV27,.,TRBJ2-2,CASRRDREITGELFF
TRBV7-9,few,TRBJ1-5,CASTAFSNQPQHF
TRBV19,.,TRBJ2-7,CASSEGQTVPYEQYF
TRBV5-4,.,TRBJ2-1,CASSRPGLGGNEQFF
TRBV15,few,TRBJ2-7,CATSRLGPLSSEQYF
TRBV6-1,.,.,CASRAEVLNYEQYF
TRBV6-1,.,TRBJ2-7,CASSDRGLSYEQYF